This T cell receptor (beta chain) was captured by sequencing in a study of blood T cells in healthy people across ages. Through a sample-barcoded 5' primer and a J-beta primer mix, a second PCR was run for roughly 6 to 11 cycles. Via MiXCR, TCRdb re-called the 5' RACE reads, giving one row per CDR3 protein. The sample contains about 640,000 distinct CDR3 sequences, 58% of which appear only once. Looked up from germline, CDR1 is DFQATT and CDR2 is SNEGSKA (reference sequence). CDR3 length equals 13 residues. With 6 bases removed from V and 2 bases from J, the gap between germline ends came to 13 bases.

V is TRBV20-1 and J is TRBJ1-1, with a tentative D call TRBD1 (6 bases). Sample: blood. This TCR was sampled from a man aged 55 to 70 in good health. In DNA form, the CDR3 reads TGCAGTGCAACCGGACAGTTAAACACTGAAGCTTTCTTT. Translating gives CSATGQLNTEAFF.